The present T cell receptor beta chain was sequenced within a study of response to subunit inactivated influenza vaccine. Overall study findings and caveats: T cells newly recruited by each seasonal influenza vaccination are few, the authors suggested.

Using its own MiXCR run on the RT-PCR reads, TCRdb lists one record per CDR3 protein. The sample includes around 790,000 distinct CDR3 sequences, 21% of them seen just once. Trimming took off 6 bases at V and 3 bases at J, with 12 bases between the two ends. The CDR3 length is 13 residues. Points on this clonotype: Its antigen is undetermined.

The V and J genes are TRBV12-3 or TRBV12-4 and TRBJ2-7, with D perhaps matching TRBD1 (6 bases). Material: PBMCs from blood, obtained roughly 5 days after vaccination. The origin of this receptor is a man aged 50-59 years who received an inactivated influenza vaccine. Here the CDR3 reads CASRHRDFYEQYF. The CDR3 DNA reads as TGTGCCAGCAGGCACAGGGATTTCTACGAGCAGTACTTC.